This TCR beta chain was sequenced in a study of Ad26.COV2.S vaccination and SARS-CoV-2 variants. About the study: Of the COV1001 trial arms, the Ad26.COV2.S arm included the donor. The study's findings and limits: Vaccinated individuals (as opposed to placebo recipients) had higher spike-specific TCR breadth.

As for treatment: roughly 20 received Ad26.COV2.S at low or high dose, single or two shots; 5 received placebo; per-sample allocation not given. Repertoires come from day 63 after the first vaccine or placebo injection. An Ad26 vector that expressed Wuhan-strain SARS-CoV-2 spike constituted the vaccine. Only in-frame clones appear in the TCRdb table, and some are missing; sequencing was by immunoSEQ multiplex PCR. The sample contains about 390,000 clones, about 85% of which appear only once. As to this clone: What it recognizes is unknown. Other nucleotide sequences from this sample produce the same CDR3.

Germline V CDR1 and CDR2: SGHTA, FQGNSA. The CDR3 extends over 16 amino acids. Trimming removed 4 bases from V and 0 bases from J, with 10 bases in between. V and J are TRBV7-2 and TRBJ1-6; D might be TRBD1 (5 bases). This material consisted of peripheral blood, taken in a trial of Ad26.COV2.S vaccine versus placebo. This TCR derives from a person aged 18-60 years who received the Ad26.COV2.S COVID-19 vaccine or a placebo. The CDR3 nucleotides are TGTGCCAGCAGCTCCGGGGGGAGCTCCTATAATTCACCCCTCCACTTT. It translates to CASSSGGSSYNSPLHF. Full variable domain (missing parts from reference TRBV7-2 and TRBJ1-6): GAGVSQSPSNKVTEKGKDVELRCDPISGHTALYWYRQSLGQGLEFLIYFQGNSAPDKSGLPSDRFSAERTGGSVSTLTIQRTQQEDSAVYLCASSSGGSSYNSPLHFGNGTRLTVT.